This T cell receptor (beta chain) was retrieved from a study of OX40 agonist ivuxolimab in advanced cancers. Germline V gives CDR1 SGDLS, CDR2 YYNGEE. This CDR3 is built from 14 residues. Trimming left V 0 bases short and J 2 bases short, with 6 bases between. The cohort excluded patients with autoimmune disease history or systemic immunosuppression. On this clone: Its target is not known.

Notes on the study in general: At 0.1 to 3.0 mg/kg, CD4+ and CD8+ blood T cells expanded clonally by week 6.

The data were produced by immunoSEQ multiplex PCR, yet TCRdb's version contains in-frame clones alone and is incomplete. The sample carries tens of thousands of clones, approximately 90% recorded once. The J gene is TRBJ1-5, the V gene TRBV9; D is perhaps TRBD1 (6 bases). The specimen was CD4+ or CD8+ T cells sorted from blood, collected in a trial of the OX40 agonist ivuxolimab. This receptor was taken from an adult with an advanced solid tumor such as melanoma, head and neck, liver or kidney cancer. In DNA, the CDR3 is TGTGCCAGCAGCGTAGGACAGGGCAATCAGCCCCAGCATTTT. It codes for CASSVGQGNQPQHF.